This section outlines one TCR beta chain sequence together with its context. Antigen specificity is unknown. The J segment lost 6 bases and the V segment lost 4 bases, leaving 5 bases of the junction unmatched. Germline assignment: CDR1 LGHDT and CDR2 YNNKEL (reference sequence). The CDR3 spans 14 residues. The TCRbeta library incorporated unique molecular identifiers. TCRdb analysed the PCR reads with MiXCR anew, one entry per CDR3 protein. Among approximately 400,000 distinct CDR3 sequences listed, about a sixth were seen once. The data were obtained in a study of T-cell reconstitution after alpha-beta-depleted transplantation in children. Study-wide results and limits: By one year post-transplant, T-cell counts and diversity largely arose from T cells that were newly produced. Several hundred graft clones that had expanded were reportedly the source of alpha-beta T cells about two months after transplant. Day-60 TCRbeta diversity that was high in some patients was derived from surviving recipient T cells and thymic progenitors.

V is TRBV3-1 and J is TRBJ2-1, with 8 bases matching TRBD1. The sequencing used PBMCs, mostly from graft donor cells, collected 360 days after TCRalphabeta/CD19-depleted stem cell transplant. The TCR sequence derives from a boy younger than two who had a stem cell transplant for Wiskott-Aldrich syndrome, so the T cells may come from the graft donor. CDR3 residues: CASSRITGGNEQFF. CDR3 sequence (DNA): TGTGCCAGCAGCCGCATTACAGGGGGCAATGAGCAGTTCTTC.